The 20 T cell receptor beta chains listed next were all sequenced from one sample in a study of T cell changes during pregnancy in multiple sclerosis. Assay used: immunoSEQ multiplex PCR; TCRdb lists only in-frame clones, some missing. This table holds roughly 100,000 clones, over 75% found once. The specimen comprised peripheral blood, sampled in the second trimester of pregnancy. These receptors came from a female donor in good health, enrolled as a control in a pregnancy study.

The V gene is TRBV27, the J gene TRBJ1-2, with TRBD1 matching 8 bases. V was clipped by 5 bases and J by 2 bases; unmatched bases: 10. Germline V CDR1 and CDR2: MNHEY, SMNVEV (reference sequence). This CDR3 contains 16 residues. The CDR3 here is CASSTGQGKVNYGYTF. The DNA of the CDR3 is TGTGCCAGCAGTACCGGACAGGGCAAGGTCAACTATGGCTACACCTTC.

The V gene is TRBV19, the J gene TRBJ2-3; 11 bases match TRBD1. Germline assignment: CDR1 LNHDA and CDR2 SQIVND (reference sequence). Trimming at V came to 6 bases and at J to 3 bases, leaving 5 bases not matched to a gene. The CDR3 totals 15 residues. CDR3 loop: CASRHRDRGTDTQYF. CDR3 DNA sequence: TGTGCCAGTAGACACCGGGACAGGGGGACAGATACGCAGTATTTT.

The chain couples TRBV13 to TRBJ2-4; D is uncertain. Germline values: CDR1 PRHDT, CDR2 FYEKMQ (reference sequence). This CDR3 contains 14 residues. V was pared by 0 bases and J by 4 bases, with 7 bases between. The CDR3 protein is CASSLGVRKNIQYF. The CDR3 DNA reads TGTGCCAGCAGCTTAGGTGTGCGGAAAAACATTCAGTACTTC.

The J gene is TRBJ2-1, the V gene TRBV6-1; 8 bases match TRBD1. CDR3 size: 14 residues. The germline V gene encodes CDR1 MNHNS and CDR2 SASEGT. The trim removed 4 bases at V and 8 bases at J, leaving 7 bases unmatched. The CDR3 sequence is CASSATSTGDEQFF. DNA of the CDR3: TGTGCCAGCAGTGCAACCTCGACAGGGGATGAGCAGTTCTTC.

This chain links TRBV4-1 with TRBJ2-2, with TRBD2 identical over 9 bases. The CDR3 spans 18 residues. Germline V gives CDR1 MGHRA, CDR2 YSYEKL. The trim removed 2 bases at V and 7 bases at J, leaving 14 bases unmatched. The CDR3 spells CASSQTPPAGGLGGELFF. CDR3 DNA: TGCGCCAGCAGCCAAACCCCCCCCGCGGGGGGGCTGGGCGGGGAGCTGTTTTTT.

The CDR3 coding sequence is TGTGCCAGCAGTTCAATACTAGCGGGGGTCTCCACCGGGGAGCTGTTTTTT. Translation: CASSSILAGVSTGELFF. This chain connects TRBV27 to TRBJ2-2; 11 bases line up with TRBD2. Trimming cost V 4 bases and J 4 bases; bases outside gene matches: 8. The CDR3 contains 17 residues. Germline V gene data show CDR1 as MNHEY and CDR2 as SMNVEV (reference sequence).

The chain couples TRBV19 to TRBJ2-4, with D possibly TRBD1 on 5 matching bases. Between the trimmed V and J ends, which lost 8 bases and 5 bases, there was a span of 10 bases. The CDR3 is made up of 12 amino acids. The V gene's germline CDR1 is LNHDA and CDR2 SQIVND (reference sequence). The CDR3 nucleotides are TGTGCCAGTCCCGAGACAGAAAACATTCAGTACTTC. Its protein is CASPETENIQYF.

Only one count was recorded for this clone. V and J are TRBV18 and TRBJ1-2, with 7 bases that match TRBD1. The germline gives CDR1 KGHSH, CDR2 LQKENI. The V gene end was trimmed by 0 bases and the J gene end by 5 bases; junction bases not matched to a gene: 6. This CDR3 has 15 residues. CDR3: CASSPPPAQGYGYTF. The CDR3 bases are TGTGCCAGCTCACCACCCCCGGCACAGGGGTATGGCTACACCTTC.

The chain carries TRBV15 and TRBJ1-2; D is unresolved. Trimming pared 0 bases from V and 8 bases from J, leaving 4 bases between. The CDR3 consists of 11 residues. Germline V gene sequence: CDR1 LNHNV, CDR2 YYDKDF (reference sequence). The CDR3 sequence: CATSRDEGYTF. The CDR3, as DNA: TGTGCCACCAGCAGAGATGAGGGCTACACCTTC.

The chain combines TRBV11-3 with TRBJ1-1; D is ambiguous. Germline V gene sequence: CDR1 SGHNT, CDR2 YENEEA. The CDR3 has 13 amino acids. Trimming took off 1 base at V and 1 base at J, with 4 bases between the two ends. The CDR3 coding sequence is TGTGCCAGCAGCTTAGGGAGGAACACTGAAGCTTTCTTT. Translated, it gives CASSLGRNTEAFF.

The gene calls are TRBV18 and TRBJ2-1; D is undetermined. The CDR3 loop spans 11 amino acids. V lost 6 bases and J 5 bases, leaving 5 bases between the germline ends. Germline CDR1 and CDR2: KGHSH and LQKENI. CDR3 DNA sequence: TGTGCCAGCTCGCCTAACAATGAGCAGTTCTTC. It codes for CASSPNNEQFF.

J is TRBJ2-7 and V is TRBV5-1; TRBD1 matches at 7 bases. The CDR3 contains 14 residues. In germline, CDR1 is SGHRS, CDR2 YFSETQ. V dropped 4 bases and J dropped 4; count of bases not matched to a gene: 8. The CDR3 region is CASSPSTGLYEQYF. The CDR3 nucleotides read TGCGCCAGCAGCCCCTCGACAGGGTTGTACGAGCAGTACTTC. Full variable domain (missing parts from reference TRBV5-1 and TRBJ2-7): KAGVTQTPRYLIKTRGQQVTLSCSPISGHRSVSWYQQTPGQGLQFLFEYFSETQRNKGNFPGRFSGRQFSNSRSEMNVSTLELGDSALYLCASSPSTGLYEQYFGPGTRLTVT.

This clone has only a few counts. V is TRBV5-1 and J is TRBJ1-1, with TRBD1 identical over 7 bases. The germline CDR1 and CDR2 sequences are SGHRS and YFSETQ. The CDR3 totals 13 residues. With V trimmed by 4 bases and J by 2 bases, 2 bases remained unmatched. The CDR3 DNA follows: TGCGCCAGCAGCACAGGGGCCAACACTGAAGCTTTCTTT. Its translation: CASSTGANTEAFF.

J is TRBJ1-2 and V is TRBV30; D unclear. Germline loops: CDR1 GTSNPN, CDR2 SVGIG (reference sequence). V lost 2 bases to trimming and J lost 3 bases, with 7 bases between them. This CDR3 contains 12 residues. The CDR3 sequence: CAWSPGDYGYTF. The CDR3 coding sequence is TGTGCCTGGAGTCCGGGAGACTATGGCTACACCTTC. The whole variable domain, remainder taken from reference TRBV30 and TRBJ1-2, is SQTIHQWPATLVQPVGSPLSLECTVEGTSNPNLYWYRQAAGRGLQLLFYSVGIGQISSEVPQNLSASRPQDRQFILSSKKLLLSDSGFYLCAWSPGDYGYTFGSGTRLTVV.

With respect to this clone: This may be a read error, as it is one base from a much larger clone. The V and J genes are TRBV5-1 and TRBJ1-1, with a tentative D call TRBD1 (5 bases). The CDR3 has 12 amino acids. Germline CDR1 reads SGHRS; CDR2 reads YFSETQ. The CDR3 DNA reads as TGCGCCAGCAGGGGGGAGGGCACTGAAACTTTCTTT. The encoded protein is CASRGEGTETFF. The full variable domain, rest sourced from reference TRBV5-1 and TRBJ1-1, is KAGVTQTPRYLIKTRGQQVTLSCSPISGHRSVSWYQQTPGQGLQFLFEYFSETQRNKGNFPGRFSGRQFSNSRSEMNVSTLELGDSALYLCASRGEGTETFFGQGTRLTVV.

The chain carries TRBV18 and TRBJ2-7; TRBD1 might be the D (6 bases). Trimming cost V 3 bases and J 3 bases, with 12 bases left between them. CDR3 length: 14 amino acids. Germline V gene lookup returns CDR1 KGHSH and CDR2 LQKENI. This CDR3 is CASSPYRELYEQYF. The CDR3 DNA reads as TGTGCCAGCTCACCCTACAGGGAACTCTACGAGCAGTACTTC.

The rearrangement uses TRBV19 and TRBJ1-2; 10 nucleotides align to TRBD1. J was trimmed by 3 bases and V by 3 bases; bases with no gene match: 1. This CDR3 has 14 amino acids. Germline CDR1 and CDR2: LNHDA and SQIVND (reference sequence). CDR3 loop: CASSMTGGDYGYTF. The CDR3 bases are TGTGCCAGTAGTATGACAGGGGGCGACTATGGCTACACCTTC.

This CDR3 is CASSIVRGTNEKLFF. The CDR3 region has the DNA TGTGCCAGTAGTATAGTGCGGGGAACTAATGAAAAACTGTTTTTT. The chain couples TRBV19 to TRBJ1-4, with unresolved D. Germline V gives CDR1 LNHDA, CDR2 SQIVND (reference sequence). CDR3 length: 15 amino acids. With 1 base removed from V and 1 base from J, the gap between germline ends came to 7 bases.

The chain joins TRBV4-3 to TRBJ2-1, with 7 positions matching TRBD1. Germline V lookup: CDR1 LGHNA, CDR2 YSLEER. CDR3 size: 13 residues. The V segment lost 4 bases and the J segment 10 bases; nucleotides outside the gene matches: 7. CDR3 sequence reads: CASSPGTALEQFF. The CDR3 bases are TGCGCCAGCAGCCCTGGGACAGCCCTCGAGCAGTTCTTC.

This clone appeared once. The chain has TRBV19 and TRBJ1-6; the match to TRBD1 covers 10 bases. Germline CDR1 and CDR2: LNHDA and SQIVND (reference sequence). This CDR3 has 14 amino acids. The junction had 5 bases not matched to a gene; V was cut back by 5 bases and J by 10 bases. The CDR3 loop is CASSDRGPGSPLHF. The CDR3 coding sequence is TGTGCCAGTAGTGACAGGGGGCCGGGGTCACCCCTCCACTTT.